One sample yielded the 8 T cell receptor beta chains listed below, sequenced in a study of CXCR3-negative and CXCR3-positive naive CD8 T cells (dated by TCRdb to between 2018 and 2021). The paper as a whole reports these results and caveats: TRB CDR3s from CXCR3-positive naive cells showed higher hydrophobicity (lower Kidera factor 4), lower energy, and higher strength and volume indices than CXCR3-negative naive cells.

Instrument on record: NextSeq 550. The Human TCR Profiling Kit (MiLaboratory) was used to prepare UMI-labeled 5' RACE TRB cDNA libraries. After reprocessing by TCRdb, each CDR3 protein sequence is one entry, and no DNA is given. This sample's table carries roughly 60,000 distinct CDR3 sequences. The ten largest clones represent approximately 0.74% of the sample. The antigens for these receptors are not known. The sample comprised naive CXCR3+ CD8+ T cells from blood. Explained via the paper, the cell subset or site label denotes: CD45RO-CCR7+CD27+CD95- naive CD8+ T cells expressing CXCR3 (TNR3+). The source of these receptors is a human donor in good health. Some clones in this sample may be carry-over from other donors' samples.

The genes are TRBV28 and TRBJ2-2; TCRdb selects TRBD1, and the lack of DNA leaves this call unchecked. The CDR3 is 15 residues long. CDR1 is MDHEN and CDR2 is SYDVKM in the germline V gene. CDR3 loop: CASSLSGLNTGELFF.

The CDR3 reads CASGPGANVLTF. The rearrangement links TRBV9 to TRBJ2-6. Germline CDR1 and CDR2: SGDLS and YYNGEE. This CDR3 contains 12 residues.

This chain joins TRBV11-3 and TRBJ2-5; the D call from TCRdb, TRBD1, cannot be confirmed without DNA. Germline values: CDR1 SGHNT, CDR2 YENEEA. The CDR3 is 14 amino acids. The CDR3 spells CASSFRGERETQYF. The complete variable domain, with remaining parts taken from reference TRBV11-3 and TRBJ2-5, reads EAGVVQSPRYKIIEKKQPVAFWCNPISGHNTLYWYLQNLGQGPELLIRYENEEAVDDSQLPKDRFSAERLKGVDSTLKIQPAELGDSAVYLCASSFRGERETQYFGPGTRLLVL.

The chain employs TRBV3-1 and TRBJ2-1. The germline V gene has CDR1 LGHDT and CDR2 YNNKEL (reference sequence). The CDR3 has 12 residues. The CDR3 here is CASSLSWNEQFF.

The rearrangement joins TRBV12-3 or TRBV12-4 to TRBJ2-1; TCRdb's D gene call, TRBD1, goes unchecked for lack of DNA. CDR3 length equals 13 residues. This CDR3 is CASSFGGDNEQFF.

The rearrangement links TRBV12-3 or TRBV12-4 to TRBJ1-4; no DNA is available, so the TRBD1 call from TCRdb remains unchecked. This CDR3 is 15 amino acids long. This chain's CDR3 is CASSLSGLEGEKLFF.

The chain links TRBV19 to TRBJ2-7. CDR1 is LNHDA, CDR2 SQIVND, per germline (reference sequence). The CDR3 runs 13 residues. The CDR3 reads CASSEATSYEQYF.

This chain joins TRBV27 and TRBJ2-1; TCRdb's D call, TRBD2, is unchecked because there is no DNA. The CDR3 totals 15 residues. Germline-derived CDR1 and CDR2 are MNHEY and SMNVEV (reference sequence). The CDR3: CASSSGTSGRNEQFF.